Below, 15 T cell receptor beta chains from the same sample are listed, as sequenced in a study of T cell changes during pregnancy in multiple sclerosis. The protocol was immunoSEQ multiplex PCR, while the TCRdb copy is restricted to in-frame clones and leaves out a portion. This table has about 28,000 clones, over 65% appearing once. The sequencing used CD8+ T cells from peripheral blood mononuclear cells, collected after pregnancy. Source of these receptors: a female donor with multiple sclerosis, enrolled in a pregnancy study.

The CDR3: CASSLGGGGREQFF. CDR3 coding DNA: TGTGCCAGCAGCTTGGGCGGGGGGGGAAGGGAGCAGTTCTTC. The rearrangement joins TRBV5-6 to TRBJ2-1; 9 bases match TRBD2. Germline assignment: CDR1 SGHDT and CDR2 YYEEEE. The CDR3 has 14 amino acids. Trimming cost V 0 bases and J 10 bases; bases outside gene matches: 5.

This rearrangement joins TRBV13 to TRBJ1-2; TRBD1 aligns across 10 bases. Germline V gene lookup returns CDR1 PRHDT and CDR2 FYEKMQ (reference sequence). V shed 5 bases, J shed 5 bases, and the junction held 8 bases outside the gene matches. CDR3 length: 15 amino acids. CDR3 in amino acids: CASSPRGDRGYGYTF. The CDR3 DNA follows: TGTGCCAGCAGCCCCAGGGGGGACAGGGGTTATGGCTACACCTTC.

J is TRBJ1-1 and V is TRBV15; D gene ambiguous. The CDR3 has 11 amino acids. Germline V gene lookup returns CDR1 LNHNV and CDR2 YYDKDF (reference sequence). V was shortened by 7 bases and J by 5 bases, with 8 bases between the two germline ends. The CDR3 region is CATIEGTEAFF. The CDR3 DNA reads as TGTGCCACCATCGAGGGAACTGAAGCTTTCTTT.

The chain is built from TRBV30 and TRBJ1-1; D unresolved. Germline V lookup: CDR1 GTSNPN, CDR2 SVGIG (reference sequence). The CDR3 length is 13 residues. Trimming removed 0 bases at V and 0 bases at J, with 5 bases between. The CDR3 region is CAWSVLMNTEAFF. CDR3 in DNA: TGTGCCTGGAGTGTACTTATGAACACTGAAGCTTTCTTT.

The rearrangement joins TRBV30 to TRBJ2-7; no clear D gene. V was shortened by 2 bases and J by 6 bases, with 11 bases between the two germline ends. The CDR3 is 12 residues long. CDR1 and CDR2 (germline): GTSNPN, SVGIG (reference sequence). DNA for the CDR3: TGTGCCTGGAGTCTTCCCCCCGTCGAGCAGTACTTC. It yields the protein CAWSLPPVEQYF.

This clone was observed a few times. This chain links TRBV6-4 with TRBJ2-2; a weak D match, TRBD1 (6 bases). The CDR3 is made up of 15 amino acids. CDR1 and CDR2 from the germline V gene are MRHNA and SNTAGT. V was clipped by 5 bases and J by 2 bases, with 12 bases between them. CDR3 sequence: CASSTRQVNTGELFF. CDR3 in DNA: TGTGCCAGCAGTACCCGACAGGTTAACACCGGGGAGCTGTTTTTT.

The chain is built from TRBV30 and TRBJ2-1, with 7 bases lining up with TRBD2. Germline trimming cut 3 bases from V and 9 bases from J; bases unmatched to any gene: 11. From germline, CDR1 is GTSNPN and CDR2 SVGIG (reference sequence). This CDR3 is built from 14 residues. The CDR3 DNA follows: TGTGCCTGGAGCGAGGTCCGGGAGGTAGGTGAGCAGTTCTTC. Translation: CAWSEVREVGEQFF.

This sequence joins TRBV7-9 and TRBJ1-2; unclear D gene. Germline V CDR1 and CDR2: SEHNR, FQNEAQ (reference sequence). The V end lost 4 bases, the J end lost 1 base, and 16 bases lay between the germline ends. This CDR3 contains 16 residues. The CDR3 reads CASSSTEGVGNYGYTF. CDR3 DNA sequence: TGTGCCAGCAGCTCTACGGAGGGAGTGGGTAACTATGGCTACACCTTC.

This clone appeared once. The chain employs TRBV27 and TRBJ2-1; no firm D call. Germline lookup yields CDR1 MNHEY and CDR2 SMNVEV (reference sequence). This CDR3 is built from 16 residues. V was cut by 6 bases and J by 2 bases, with 17 bases left in between. In nucleotides, the CDR3 is TGTGCCAGCAGCCCAGATGCCTCCCTTACCTACAATGAGCAGTTCTTC. Amino acids: CASSPDASLTYNEQFF.

This clone occurred a few times. The CDR3 here is CASSEAAGETPLHF. The CDR3 DNA sequence: TGTGCCAGCAGTGAGGCAGCTGGGGAGACACCCCTCCACTTT. The V and J genes are TRBV6-4 and TRBJ1-6, with D uncertain. CDR1 is MRHNA, CDR2 SNTAGT, per germline. V was pared by 3 bases and J by 11 bases, with 14 bases between. The CDR3 length is 14 residues.

V is TRBV6-5 and J is TRBJ1-6; TRBD1 might be the D (5 bases). CDR3 length: 14 amino acids. The germline V gene has CDR1 MNHEY and CDR2 SVGAGI. V shed 7 bases and J shed 7 bases, with 14 bases lying between them. The CDR3 loop reads CASKDGRGNSPLHF. Here the CDR3 DNA reads TGTGCCAGCAAGGACGGGAGGGGAAATTCACCCCTCCACTTT.

This chain links TRBV7-9 with TRBJ1-5; tentatively, D is TRBD1 (5 bases). The germline CDR1 and CDR2 sequences are SEHNR and FQNEAQ (reference sequence). Trimming cost V 1 base and J 11 bases, with 9 bases left between them. The CDR3 length is 12 residues. The CDR3: CASSLGGMAQHF. The DNA for the CDR3 is TGTGCCAGCAGCTTAGGGGGCATGGCCCAGCATTTT.

The chain links TRBV2 to TRBJ2-5, with D perhaps TRBD1 (7 bases). V lost 7 bases and J lost 4, with 10 bases in between. The CDR3 is 12 amino acids. CDR1 and CDR2 from the germline V gene are SNHLY and FYNNEI. Here the CDR3 DNA reads TGTGCCAGCATGCAGGGGGGAGAGACCCAGTACTTC. It codes for CASMQGGETQYF. The variable domain in full, with the rest retrieved from reference TRBV2 and TRBJ2-5, is EPEVTQTPSHQVTQMGQEVILRCVPISNHLYFYWYRQILGQKVEFLVSFYNNEISEKSEIFDDQFSVERPDGSNFTLKIRSTKLEDSAMYFCASMQGGETQYFGPGTRLLVL.

Written as DNA, the CDR3 is TGTGCCAGCAGTTTGCTTGGGGGACAGGGGGCAGATGAGCAGTTCTTC. Translated: CASSLLGGQGADEQFF. The chain uses TRBV6-5 and TRBJ2-1; 12 nucleotides align to TRBD1. The germline V gene encodes CDR1 MNHEY and CDR2 SVGAGI. V was pared by 4 bases and J by 8 bases, with 9 bases of the junction left unmatched. The CDR3 runs 16 residues.

With regard to this clone: This sample includes further DNA sequences coding for the same CDR3. The V call is TRBV9, the J call TRBJ1-2, with D uncertain. With 2 bases removed from V and 3 bases from J, the gap between germline ends came to 8 bases. Germline CDR1 SGDLS, CDR2 YYNGEE. CDR3 length equals 13 residues. The CDR3 region has the DNA TGTGCCAGCAGCGTCGGCGGGGACTATGGCTACACCTTC. Amino acid sequence: CASSVGGDYGYTF.